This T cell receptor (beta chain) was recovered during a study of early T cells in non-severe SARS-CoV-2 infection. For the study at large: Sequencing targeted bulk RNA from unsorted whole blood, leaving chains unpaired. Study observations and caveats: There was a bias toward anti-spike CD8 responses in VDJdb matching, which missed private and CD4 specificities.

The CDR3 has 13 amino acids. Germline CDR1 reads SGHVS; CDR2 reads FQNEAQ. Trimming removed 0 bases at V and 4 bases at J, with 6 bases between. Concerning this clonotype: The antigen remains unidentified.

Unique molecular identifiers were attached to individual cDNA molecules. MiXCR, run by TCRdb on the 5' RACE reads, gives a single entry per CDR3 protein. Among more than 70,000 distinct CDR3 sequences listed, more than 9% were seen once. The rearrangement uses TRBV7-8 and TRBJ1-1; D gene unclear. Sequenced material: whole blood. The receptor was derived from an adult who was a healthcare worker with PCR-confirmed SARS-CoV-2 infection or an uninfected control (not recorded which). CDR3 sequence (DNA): TGTGCCAGCAGCTTAGCCGGGGTCACTGAAGCTTTCTTT. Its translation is CASSLAGVTEAFF.